This T cell receptor beta chain was found in a study of T-cell reconstitution after alpha-beta-depleted transplantation in children. The authors prepared the TCRbeta library with unique molecular identifiers. TCRdb ran MiXCR on the PCR reads and lists one entry per CDR3 protein. The data contain around 200,000 distinct CDR3 sequences, less than 8% of them singletons. The CDR3 is 17 residues long. CDR1 is SGHAT and CDR2 is FQNNGV in the germline V gene. Trimming stripped 2 bases from V and 6 bases from J, with 20 bases between. The TCR comes from a human donor who donated a stem cell graft to a child with Wiskott-Aldrich syndrome. The sequencing here drew on PBMCs from the stem cell graft donor, taken from the stem cell graft. This sequence joins TRBV11-2 and TRBJ2-4, with D perhaps TRBD2 (5 bases). CDR3 loop: CASSLRLMFEGINIQYF. The CDR3 DNA follows: TGTGCCAGCAGCTTAAGATTAATGTTTGAGGGCATAAACATTCAGTACTTC.